This TCR beta chain was identified during a study of blood T cells in healthy people across ages. Study-wide results and limits: The diversity estimates, figures obtained from one million T cells, were considered underestimates. Naive CD4+ cell counts and diversity both ran higher in long-lived than in aged donors. The donors' CMV status was not determined, possibly confounding changes in expanded clonotypes.

The study recruited healthy Caucasian donors from Russia who were aged about 6 to 95. A sample-barcoded 5' primer and a J-beta primer mix were used in a second PCR of roughly 7 to 11 cycles. TCRdb reprocessed the 5' RACE reads with MiXCR, giving one entry per CDR3 protein. Counted here are around 900,000 distinct CDR3 sequences, more than 25% occurring once; the ten biggest clones make up around 15%. This clonotype was recorded at least ten times. Antigen unknown. Germline CDR1 reads LGHNA; CDR2 reads YNFKEQ. This CDR3 is 17 amino acids long. V lost 2 bases to trimming and J lost 3 bases, with 18 bases between them.

The source is a woman older than 75 in good health. Sequencing was carried out using blood. The chain employs TRBV4-2 and TRBJ2-3; no clear D. CDR3: CASSQTIAIEVTDTQYF. The CDR3 region has the DNA TGTGCCAGCAGCCAAACCATAGCTATCGAGGTTACAGATACGCAGTATTTT.